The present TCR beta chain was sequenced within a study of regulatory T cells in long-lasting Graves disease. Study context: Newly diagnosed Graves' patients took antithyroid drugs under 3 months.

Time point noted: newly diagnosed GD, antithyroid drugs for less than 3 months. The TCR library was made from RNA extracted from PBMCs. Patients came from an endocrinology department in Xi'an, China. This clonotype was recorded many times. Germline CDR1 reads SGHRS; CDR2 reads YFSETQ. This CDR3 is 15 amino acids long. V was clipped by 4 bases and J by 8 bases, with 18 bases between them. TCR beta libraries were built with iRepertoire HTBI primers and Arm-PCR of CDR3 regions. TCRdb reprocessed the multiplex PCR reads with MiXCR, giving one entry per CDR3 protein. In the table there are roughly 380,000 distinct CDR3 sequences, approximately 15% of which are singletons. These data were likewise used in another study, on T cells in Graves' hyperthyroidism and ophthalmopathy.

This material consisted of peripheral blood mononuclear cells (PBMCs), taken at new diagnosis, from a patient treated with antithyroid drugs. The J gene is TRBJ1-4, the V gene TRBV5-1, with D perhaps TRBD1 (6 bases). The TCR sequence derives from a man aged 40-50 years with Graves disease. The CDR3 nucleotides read TGCGCCAGCAGCAACGGACAGTATCGGAAAGAAAAACTGTTTTTT. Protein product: CASSNGQYRKEKLFF.